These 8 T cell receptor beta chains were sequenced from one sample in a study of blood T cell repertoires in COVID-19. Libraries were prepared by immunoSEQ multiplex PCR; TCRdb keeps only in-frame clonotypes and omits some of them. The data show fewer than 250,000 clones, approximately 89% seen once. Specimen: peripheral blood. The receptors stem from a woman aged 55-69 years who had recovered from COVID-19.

The CDR3 protein is CASSLGGSSGNTIYF. The CDR3 DNA reads TGTGCCAGCTCACTCGGGGGGAGCTCTGGAAACACCATATATTTT. The chain combines TRBV18 with TRBJ1-3; D is perhaps TRBD1 (5 bases). The CDR3 contains 15 residues. CDR1 and CDR2 (germline): KGHSH, LQKENI. The V gene lost 4 bases and the J gene lost 0 bases, with 10 bases spanning the gap.

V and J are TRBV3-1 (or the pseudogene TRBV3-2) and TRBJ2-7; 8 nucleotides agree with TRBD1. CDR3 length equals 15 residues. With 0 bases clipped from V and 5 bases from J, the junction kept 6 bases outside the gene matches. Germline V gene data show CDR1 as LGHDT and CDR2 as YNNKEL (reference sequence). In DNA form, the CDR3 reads TGTGCCAGCAGCCAAGAGAGCAGGGGGCTGGACGAGCAGTACTTC. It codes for CASSQESRGLDEQYF.

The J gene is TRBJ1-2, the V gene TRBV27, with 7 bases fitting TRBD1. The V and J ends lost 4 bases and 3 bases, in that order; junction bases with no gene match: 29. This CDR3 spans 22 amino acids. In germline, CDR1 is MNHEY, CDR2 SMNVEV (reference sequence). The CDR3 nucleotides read TGTGCCAGCAGTTGGAGCGCCAAACAGAACACAGGGGTAATACAGGTGGACTATGGCTACACCTTC. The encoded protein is CASSWSAKQNTGVIQVDYGYTF.

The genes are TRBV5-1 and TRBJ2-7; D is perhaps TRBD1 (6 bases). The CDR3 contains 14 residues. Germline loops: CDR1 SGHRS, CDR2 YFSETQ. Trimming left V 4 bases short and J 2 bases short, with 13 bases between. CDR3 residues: CASSRDRNPYEQYF. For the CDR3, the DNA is TGCGCCAGCAGCCGCGACAGGAACCCCTACGAGCAGTACTTC. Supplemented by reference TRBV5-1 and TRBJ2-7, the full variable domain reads KAGVTQTPRYLIKTRGQQVTLSCSPISGHRSVSWYQQTPGQGLQFLFEYFSETQRNKGNFPGRFSGRQFSNSRSEMNVSTLELGDSALYLCASSRDRNPYEQYFGPGTRLTVT.

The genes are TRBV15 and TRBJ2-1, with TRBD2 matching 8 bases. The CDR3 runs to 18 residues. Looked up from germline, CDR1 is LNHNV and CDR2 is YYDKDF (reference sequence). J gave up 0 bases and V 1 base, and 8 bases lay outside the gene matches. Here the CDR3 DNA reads TGTGCCACCAGCAGAGCCAGCGGGGGCCGAAGCTCCTACAATGAGCAGTTCTTC. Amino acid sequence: CATSRASGGRSSYNEQFF.

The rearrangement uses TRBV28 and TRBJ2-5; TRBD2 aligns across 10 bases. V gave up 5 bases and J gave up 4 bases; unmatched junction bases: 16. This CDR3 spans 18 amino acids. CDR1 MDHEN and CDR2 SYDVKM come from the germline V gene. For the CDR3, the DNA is TGTGCCAGCAGTCCGGAGGGTAGCGGGGGGACTTGGGGAGAGACCCAGTACTTC. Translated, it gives CASSPEGSGGTWGETQYF.

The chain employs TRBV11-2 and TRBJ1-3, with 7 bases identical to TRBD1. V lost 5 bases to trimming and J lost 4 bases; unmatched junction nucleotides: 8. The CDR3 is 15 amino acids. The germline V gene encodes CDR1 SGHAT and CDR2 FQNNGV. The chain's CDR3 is CASSPLTGEGNTIYF. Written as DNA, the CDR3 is TGTGCCAGCAGCCCCTTAACAGGGGAAGGAAACACCATATATTTT.

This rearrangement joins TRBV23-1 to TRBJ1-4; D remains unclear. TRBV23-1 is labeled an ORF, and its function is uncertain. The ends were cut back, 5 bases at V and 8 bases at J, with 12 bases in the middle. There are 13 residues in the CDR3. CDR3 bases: TGCGCCAGCAGTAGACTGCCTTGGGAAAAACTGTTTTTT. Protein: CASSRLPWEKLFF.